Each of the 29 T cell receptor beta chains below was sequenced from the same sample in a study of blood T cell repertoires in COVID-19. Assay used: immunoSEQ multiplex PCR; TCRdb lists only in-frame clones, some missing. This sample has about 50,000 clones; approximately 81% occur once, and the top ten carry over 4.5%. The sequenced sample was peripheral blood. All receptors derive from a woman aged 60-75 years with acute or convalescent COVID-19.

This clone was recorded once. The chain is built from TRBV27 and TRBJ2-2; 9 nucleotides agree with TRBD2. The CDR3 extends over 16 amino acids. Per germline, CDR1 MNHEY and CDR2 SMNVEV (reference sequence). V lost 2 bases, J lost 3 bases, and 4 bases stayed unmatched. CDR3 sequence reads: CASSLVGTSHTGELFF. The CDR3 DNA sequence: TGTGCCAGCAGTTTAGTAGGGACTAGCCACACCGGGGAGCTGTTTTTT.

The CDR3 sequence is CASSLGGYQPQHF. The CDR3 DNA is TGTGCCAGCAGTTTAGGAGGGTATCAGCCCCAGCATTTT. The chain employs TRBV27 and TRBJ1-5; D is uncertain. Per germline, CDR1 MNHEY and CDR2 SMNVEV (reference sequence). This CDR3 region has 13 residues. Trimming removed 2 bases from V and 5 bases from J, with 7 bases in between.

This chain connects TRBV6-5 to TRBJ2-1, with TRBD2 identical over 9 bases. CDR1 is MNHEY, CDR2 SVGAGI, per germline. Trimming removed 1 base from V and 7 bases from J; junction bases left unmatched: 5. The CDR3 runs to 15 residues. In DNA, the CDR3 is TGTGCCAGCAGTTACTGGCGGGAGGGCCGGAATGAGCAGTTCTTC. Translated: CASSYWREGRNEQFF.

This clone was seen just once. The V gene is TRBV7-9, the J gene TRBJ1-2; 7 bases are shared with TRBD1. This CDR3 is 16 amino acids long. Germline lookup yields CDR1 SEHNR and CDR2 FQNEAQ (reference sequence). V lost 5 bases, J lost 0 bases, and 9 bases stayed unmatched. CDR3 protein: CASSPGTESPNYGYTF. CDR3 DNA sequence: TGTGCCAGCAGCCCCGGGACAGAAAGTCCTAACTATGGCTACACCTTC. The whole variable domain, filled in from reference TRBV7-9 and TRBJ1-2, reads DTGVSQNPRHKITKRGQNVTFRCDPISEHNRLYWYRQTLGQGPEFLTYFQNEAQLEKSRLLSDRFSAERPKGSFSTLEIQRTEQGDSAMYLCASSPGTESPNYGYTFGSGTRLTVV.

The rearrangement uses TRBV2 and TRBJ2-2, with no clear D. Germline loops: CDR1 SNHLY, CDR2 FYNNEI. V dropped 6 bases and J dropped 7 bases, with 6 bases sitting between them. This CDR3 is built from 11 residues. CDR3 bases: TGTGCCAGCAGATTGTACGGGGAGCTGTTTTTT. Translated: CASRLYGELFF.

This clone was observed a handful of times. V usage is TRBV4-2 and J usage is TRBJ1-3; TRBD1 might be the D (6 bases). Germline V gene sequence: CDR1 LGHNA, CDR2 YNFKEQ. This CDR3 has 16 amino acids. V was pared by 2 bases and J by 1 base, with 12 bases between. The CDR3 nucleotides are TGTGCCAGCAGCCAAAGAGGGGGGGCGTCTGGAAACACCATATATTTT. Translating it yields CASSQRGGASGNTIYF.

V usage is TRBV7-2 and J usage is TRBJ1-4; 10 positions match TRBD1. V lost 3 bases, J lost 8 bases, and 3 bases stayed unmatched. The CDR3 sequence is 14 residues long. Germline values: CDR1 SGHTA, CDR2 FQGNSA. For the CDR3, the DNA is TGTGCCAGCAGCTTGCCGGGACAGGGGGAAAAACTGTTTTTT. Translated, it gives CASSLPGQGEKLFF.

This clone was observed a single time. CDR3 bases: TGCAGCGTTGAAGGGGCCCCTCTAGCGGGGGGGCTTGGAGATACGCAGTATTTT. This sequence encodes CSVEGAPLAGGLGDTQYF. The chain joins TRBV29-1 to TRBJ2-3, with 12 bases matching TRBD2. CDR1 and CDR2 from the germline V gene are SQVTM and ANQGSEA. This CDR3 has 18 residues. V lost 1 base and J lost 5; bases outside the gene matches: 13.

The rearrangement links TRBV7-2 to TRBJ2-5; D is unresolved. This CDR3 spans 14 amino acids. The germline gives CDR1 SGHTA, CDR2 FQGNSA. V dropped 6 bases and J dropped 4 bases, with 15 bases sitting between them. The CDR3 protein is CASSYNQNIETQYF. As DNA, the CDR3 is TGTGCCAGCAGTTACAACCAGAATATAGAGACCCAGTACTTC.

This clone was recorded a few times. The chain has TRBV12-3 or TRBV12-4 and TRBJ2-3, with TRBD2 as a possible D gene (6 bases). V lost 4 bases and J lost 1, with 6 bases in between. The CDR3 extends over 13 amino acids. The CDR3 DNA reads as TGTGCCAGCAGTTCTAGCGGCACAGATACGCAGTATTTT. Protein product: CASSSSGTDTQYF.

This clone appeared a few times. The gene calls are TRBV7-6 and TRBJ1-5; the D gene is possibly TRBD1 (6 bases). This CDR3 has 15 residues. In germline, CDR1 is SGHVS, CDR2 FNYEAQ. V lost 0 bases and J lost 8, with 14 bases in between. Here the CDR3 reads CASSLAGGQGEPQHF. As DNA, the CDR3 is TGTGCCAGCAGCTTAGCTGGGGGCCAGGGAGAGCCCCAGCATTTT.

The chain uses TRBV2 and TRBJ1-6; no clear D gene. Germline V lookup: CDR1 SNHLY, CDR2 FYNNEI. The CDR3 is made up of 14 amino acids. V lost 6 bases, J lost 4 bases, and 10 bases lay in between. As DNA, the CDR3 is TGTGCCAGCAGGGCCCGGGGATATAATTCACCCCTCCACTTT. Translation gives CASRARGYNSPLHF.

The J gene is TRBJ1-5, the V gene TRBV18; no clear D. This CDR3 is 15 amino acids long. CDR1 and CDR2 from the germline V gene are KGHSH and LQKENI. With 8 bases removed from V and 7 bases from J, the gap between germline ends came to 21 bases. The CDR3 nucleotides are TGTGCCAGCAGAGGCGGGTTACAAGACTGGCAGCCCCAGCATTTT. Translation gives CASRGGLQDWQPQHF.

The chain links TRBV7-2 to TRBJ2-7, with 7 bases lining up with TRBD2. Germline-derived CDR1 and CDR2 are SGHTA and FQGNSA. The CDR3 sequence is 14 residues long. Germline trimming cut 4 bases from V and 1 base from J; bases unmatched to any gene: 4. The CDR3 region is CASSSTSASYEQYF. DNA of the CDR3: TGTGCCAGCAGCTCAACTAGCGCGTCCTACGAGCAGTACTTC. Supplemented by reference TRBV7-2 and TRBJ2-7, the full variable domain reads GAGVSQSPSNKVTEKGKDVELRCDPISGHTALYWYRQSLGQGLEFLIYFQGNSAPDKSGLPSDRFSAERTGGSVSTLTIQRTQQEDSAVYLCASSSTSASYEQYFGPGTRLTVT.

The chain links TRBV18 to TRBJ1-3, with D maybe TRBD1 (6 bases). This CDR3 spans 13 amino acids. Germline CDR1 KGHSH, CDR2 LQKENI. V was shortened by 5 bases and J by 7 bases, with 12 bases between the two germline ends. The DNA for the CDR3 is TGTGCCAGCTCAGCGAACAGGGAGAACACCATATATTTT. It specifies CASSANRENTIYF.

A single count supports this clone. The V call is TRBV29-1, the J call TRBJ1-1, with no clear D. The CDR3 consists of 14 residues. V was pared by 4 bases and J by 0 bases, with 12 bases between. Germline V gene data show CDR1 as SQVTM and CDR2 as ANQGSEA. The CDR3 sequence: CSVGAGGMNTEAFF. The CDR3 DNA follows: TGCAGCGTTGGGGCAGGAGGAATGAACACTGAAGCTTTCTTT.

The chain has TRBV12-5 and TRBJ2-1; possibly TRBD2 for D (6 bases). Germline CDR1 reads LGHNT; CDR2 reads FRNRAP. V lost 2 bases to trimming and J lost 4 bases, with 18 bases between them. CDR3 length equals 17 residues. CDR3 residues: CASGLTQPGVPYNEQFF. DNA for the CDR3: TGTGCTAGTGGTTTGACCCAACCGGGAGTCCCTTACAATGAGCAGTTCTTC. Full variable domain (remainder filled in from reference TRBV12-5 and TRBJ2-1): DARVTQTPRHKVTEMGQEVTMRCQPILGHNTVFWYRQTMMQGLELLAYFRNRAPLDDSGMPKDRFSAEMPDATLATLKIQPSEPRDSAVYFCASGLTQPGVPYNEQFFGPGTRLTVL.

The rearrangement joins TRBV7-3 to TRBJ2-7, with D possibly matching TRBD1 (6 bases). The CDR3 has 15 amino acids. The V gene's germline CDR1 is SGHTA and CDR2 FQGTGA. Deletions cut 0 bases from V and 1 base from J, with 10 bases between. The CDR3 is CASSLTSTGSYEQYF. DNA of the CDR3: TGTGCCAGCAGCTTAACGTCGACAGGATCCTACGAGCAGTACTTC.

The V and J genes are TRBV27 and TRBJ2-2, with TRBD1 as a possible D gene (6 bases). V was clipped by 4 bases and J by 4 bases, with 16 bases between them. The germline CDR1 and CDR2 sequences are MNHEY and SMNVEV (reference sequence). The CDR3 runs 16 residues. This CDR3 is CASSYRVPVITGELFF. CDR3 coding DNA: TGTGCCAGCAGTTACAGGGTTCCTGTTATCACCGGGGAGCTGTTTTTT.

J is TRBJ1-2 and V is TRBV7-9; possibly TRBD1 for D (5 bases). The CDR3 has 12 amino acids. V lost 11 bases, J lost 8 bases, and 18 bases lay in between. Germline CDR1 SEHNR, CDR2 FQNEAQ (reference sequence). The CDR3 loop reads CASSEGGEGYTF. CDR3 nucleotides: TGTGCCTCCTCGGAGGGAGGGGAAGGCTACACCTTC.

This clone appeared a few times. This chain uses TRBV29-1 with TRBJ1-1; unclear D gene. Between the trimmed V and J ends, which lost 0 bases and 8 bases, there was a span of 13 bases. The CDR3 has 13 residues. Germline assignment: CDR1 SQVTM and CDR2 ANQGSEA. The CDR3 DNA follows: TGCAGCGTTGAAGATTGGAGTCCCAAAGAAGCTTTCTTT. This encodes CSVEDWSPKEAFF.

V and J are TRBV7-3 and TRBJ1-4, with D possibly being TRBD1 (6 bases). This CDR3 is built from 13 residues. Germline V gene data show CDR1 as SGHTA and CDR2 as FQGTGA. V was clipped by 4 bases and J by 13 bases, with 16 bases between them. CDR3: CASSSNADSPLFF. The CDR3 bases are TGTGCCAGCAGCTCTAATGCGGACAGTCCACTGTTTTTT.

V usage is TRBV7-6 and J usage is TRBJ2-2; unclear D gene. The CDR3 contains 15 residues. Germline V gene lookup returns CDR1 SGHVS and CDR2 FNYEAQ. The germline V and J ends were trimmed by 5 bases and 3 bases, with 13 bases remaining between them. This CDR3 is CASSAGRWDTGELFF. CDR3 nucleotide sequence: TGTGCCAGCAGCGCAGGAAGGTGGGACACCGGGGAGCTGTTTTTT.

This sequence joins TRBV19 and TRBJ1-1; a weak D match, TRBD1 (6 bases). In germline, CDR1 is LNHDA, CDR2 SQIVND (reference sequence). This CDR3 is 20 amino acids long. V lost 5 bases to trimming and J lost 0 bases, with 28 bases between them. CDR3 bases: TGTGCCAGTAGTCCCAATTCCCTACACCGACACACAGGGATGAACACTGAAGCTTTCTTT. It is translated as CASSPNSLHRHTGMNTEAFF.

The CDR3 here is CAIREGDYGYTF. The CDR3 DNA reads as TGTGCCATCCGGGAGGGGGATTATGGCTACACCTTC. The chain combines TRBV10-3 with TRBJ1-2; TRBD1 is a possible D gene (6 bases). In germline, CDR1 is ENHRY, CDR2 SYGVKD. V shed 8 bases and J shed 5 bases, with 12 bases lying between them. The CDR3 consists of 12 residues.

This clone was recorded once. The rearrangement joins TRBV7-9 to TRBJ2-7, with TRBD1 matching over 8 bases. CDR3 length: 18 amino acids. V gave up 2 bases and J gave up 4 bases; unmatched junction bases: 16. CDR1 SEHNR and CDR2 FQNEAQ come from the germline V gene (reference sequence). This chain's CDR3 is CASSLLRGQRQGHYEQYF. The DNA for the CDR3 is TGTGCCAGCAGCTTACTCAGGGGCCAAAGACAGGGGCATTACGAGCAGTACTTC. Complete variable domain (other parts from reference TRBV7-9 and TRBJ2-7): DTGVSQNPRHKITKRGQNVTFRCDPISEHNRLYWYRQTLGQGPEFLTYFQNEAQLEKSRLLSDRFSAERPKGSFSTLEIQRTEQGDSAMYLCASSLLRGQRQGHYEQYFGPGTRLTVT.

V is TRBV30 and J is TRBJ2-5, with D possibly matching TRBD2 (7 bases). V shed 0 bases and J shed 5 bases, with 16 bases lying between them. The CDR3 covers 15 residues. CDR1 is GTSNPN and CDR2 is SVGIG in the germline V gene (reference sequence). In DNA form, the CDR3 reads TGTGCCTGGAGTGTACTCGGGGGGCGCGGGGAGACCCAGTACTTC. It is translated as CAWSVLGGRGETQYF.

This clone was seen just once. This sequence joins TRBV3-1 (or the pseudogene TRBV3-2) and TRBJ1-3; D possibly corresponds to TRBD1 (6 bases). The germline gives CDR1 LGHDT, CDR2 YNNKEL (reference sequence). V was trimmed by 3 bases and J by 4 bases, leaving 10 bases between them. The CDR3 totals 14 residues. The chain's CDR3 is CASSHTGRGNTIYF. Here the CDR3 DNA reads TGTGCCAGCAGCCATACAGGGCGGGGAAACACCATATATTTT.

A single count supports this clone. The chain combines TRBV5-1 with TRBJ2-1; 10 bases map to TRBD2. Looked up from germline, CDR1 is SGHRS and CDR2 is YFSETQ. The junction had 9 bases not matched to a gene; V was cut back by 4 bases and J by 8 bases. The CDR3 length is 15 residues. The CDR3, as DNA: TGCGCCAGCAGCCTTACTAGCGGGGTGGGCGATGAGCAGTTCTTC. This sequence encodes CASSLTSGVGDEQFF.